The rows below give T cell receptor beta chains drawn from one sample of a study of CD8+ T cells in alopecia areata. Data came from immunoSEQ multiplex PCR; TCRdb stores just in-frame clones and leaves some out. Of under 250,000 clones in the sample, about three fifths were seen once. The sample here was CD4+ T cells sorted from blood, taken at week 4, from a patient treated with tofacitinib. The receptors originated from a human donor with alopecia areata. The CDR3 runs from the conserved cysteine through the conserved F or W. D genes are given only for firm matches. Expanded clones are given a class, and other clones once, few, many or no size at all.

cdr3_length: 13
v_call: TRBV29-1
clone_size: -
j_call: TRBJ2-2
d_call: -
cdr3_aa: CSGGVLDTGELFF
cdr3_nt: TGCAGCGGGGGGGTCCTCGACACCGGGGAGCTGTTTTTT

cdr3_length: 13
v_call: TRBV29-1
clone_size: few
j_call: TRBJ1-2
d_call: -
cdr3_aa: CSSRQDSTGGYTF
cdr3_nt: TGCAGCTCGCGACAGGACTCTACTGGTGGCTACACCTTC

cdr3_length: 16
v_call: TRBV6-6
clone_size: -
j_call: TRBJ2-6
d_call: -
cdr3_aa: CASSYAQASGANVLTF
cdr3_nt: TGTGCCAGCAGTTACGCACAGGCTTCTGGGGCCAACGTCCTGACTTTC

cdr3_length: 15
v_call: TRBV18
clone_size: -
j_call: TRBJ2-7
d_call: -
cdr3_aa: CASSPLAESSYEQYF
cdr3_nt: TGTGCCAGCTCACCACTGGCGGAGAGCTCCTACGAGCAGTACTTC

cdr3_length: 12
v_call: TRBV30
clone_size: -
j_call: TRBJ2-7
d_call: TRBD1
cdr3_aa: CAMNTGAYEQYF
cdr3_nt: TGTGCCATGAATACAGGGGCCTACGAGCAGTACTTC

cdr3_length: 11
v_call: TRBV29-1
clone_size: -
j_call: TRBJ1-1
d_call: -
cdr3_aa: CSALDYTEAFF
cdr3_nt: TGCAGCGCCCTGGATTACACTGAAGCTTTCTTT

cdr3_length: 12
v_call: TRBV29-1
clone_size: -
j_call: TRBJ1-1
d_call: -
cdr3_aa: CSVEVIDTEAFF
cdr3_nt: TGCAGCGTTGAAGTGATTGACACTGAAGCTTTCTTT

cdr3_length: 12
v_call: TRBV2
clone_size: -
j_call: TRBJ2-7
d_call: -
cdr3_aa: CASSAQSYEQYF
cdr3_nt: TGTGCCAGCAGTGCTCAGAGCTACGAGCAGTACTTC

cdr3_length: 13
v_call: TRBV13
clone_size: -
j_call: TRBJ2-7
d_call: -
cdr3_aa: CASSPPLSYEQYF
cdr3_nt: TGTGCCAGCAGCCCTCCCCTATCCTACGAGCAGTACTTC

cdr3_length: 14
v_call: TRBV15
clone_size: -
j_call: TRBJ1-1
d_call: -
cdr3_aa: CATSRDYQNTEAFF
cdr3_nt: TGTGCCACCAGCAGAGATTATCAGAACACTGAAGCTTTCTTT

cdr3_length: 13
v_call: TRBV19
clone_size: -
j_call: TRBJ1-2
d_call: -
cdr3_aa: CATHGYGGLGYTF
cdr3_nt: TGTGCCACCCACGGCTATGGGGGACTCGGCTACACCTTC

cdr3_length: 12
v_call: TRBV2
clone_size: few
j_call: TRBJ2-5
d_call: -
cdr3_aa: CASRDNALFQYF
cdr3_nt: TGTGCCAGCAGGGACAATGCCCTTTTCCAGTACTTC

cdr3_length: 11
v_call: TRBV19
clone_size: -
j_call: TRBJ2-1
d_call: -
cdr3_aa: CASSMAQEQFF
cdr3_nt: TGTGCCAGTAGTATGGCGCAGGAGCAGTTCTTC

cdr3_length: 11
v_call: TRBV27
clone_size: -
j_call: TRBJ2-5
d_call: -
cdr3_aa: CASSSGETQYF
cdr3_nt: TGTGCCAGCAGTTCTGGAGAGACCCAGTACTTC

cdr3_length: 15
v_call: TRBV19
clone_size: -
j_call: TRBJ1-2
d_call: -
cdr3_aa: CATTGTGRQLYGYTF
cdr3_nt: TGTGCCACCACAGGAACGGGAAGGCAGCTTTATGGCTACACCTTC

cdr3_length: 12
v_call: TRBV29-1
clone_size: -
j_call: TRBJ1-1
d_call: TRBD1
cdr3_aa: CSVDDRVEEAFF
cdr3_nt: TGCAGCGTTGATGACAGGGTGGAGGAAGCTTTCTTT

cdr3_length: 14
v_call: TRBV30
clone_size: -
j_call: TRBJ2-3
d_call: -
cdr3_aa: CAWSAGAYADTQYF
cdr3_nt: TGTGCCTGGAGTGCAGGGGCGTACGCAGATACGCAGTATTTT

cdr3_length: 14
v_call: TRBV29-1
clone_size: -
j_call: TRBJ1-2
d_call: TRBD1
cdr3_aa: CSVESPMTGKGYTF
cdr3_nt: TGCAGCGTTGAGTCGCCAATGACAGGGAAAGGCTACACCTTC

cdr3_length: 15
v_call: TRBV4-1
clone_size: -
j_call: TRBJ1-2
d_call: TRBD1
cdr3_aa: CASSHPGQSGYGYTF
cdr3_nt: TGCGCCAGCAGCCATCCGGGACAGTCGGGCTATGGCTACACCTTC

cdr3_length: 15
v_call: TRBV7-8
clone_size: once
j_call: TRBJ1-6
d_call: TRBD1
cdr3_aa: CASSLVAGGNSPLHF
cdr3_nt: TGTGCCAGCAGCTTAGTCGCAGGGGGGAATTCACCCCTCCACTTT

cdr3_length: 12
v_call: TRBV11-3
clone_size: few
j_call: TRBJ1-1
d_call: -
cdr3_aa: CASSPGLSEAFF
cdr3_nt: TGTGCCAGCAGCCCAGGGCTTTCTGAAGCTTTCTTT

cdr3_length: 15
v_call: TRBV2
clone_size: -
j_call: TRBJ2-2
d_call: -
cdr3_aa: CASSDWQGNTGELFF
cdr3_nt: TGTGCCAGCAGTGATTGGCAGGGTAACACCGGGGAGCTGTTTTTT

cdr3_length: 14
v_call: TRBV2
clone_size: once
j_call: TRBJ1-2
d_call: -
cdr3_aa: CASMGRNMADGYTF
cdr3_nt: TGTGCCAGCATGGGCCGGAATATGGCGGATGGCTACACCTTC

cdr3_length: 14
v_call: TRBV10-3
clone_size: -
j_call: TRBJ2-3
d_call: TRBD1
cdr3_aa: CAIRPGQGTDTQYF
cdr3_nt: TGTGCCATCAGGCCGGGACAGGGAACAGATACGCAGTATTTT

cdr3_length: 14
v_call: TRBV18
clone_size: -
j_call: TRBJ1-5
d_call: TRBD1
cdr3_aa: CASSPPQGNQPQHF
cdr3_nt: TGTGCCAGCTCACCACCACAGGGGAATCAGCCCCAGCATTTT

cdr3_length: 15
v_call: TRBV7-2
clone_size: -
j_call: TRBJ2-7
d_call: -
cdr3_aa: CASSFLGRLTYEQYF
cdr3_nt: TGTGCCAGCAGCTTCCTAGGACGGCTAACCTACGAGCAGTACTTC

cdr3_length: 17
v_call: TRBV23-1
clone_size: -
j_call: TRBJ2-6
d_call: TRBD1
cdr3_aa: CASSQSAGGAGANVLTF
cdr3_nt: TGCGCCAGCAGTCAATCCGCAGGGGGAGCTGGGGCCAACGTCCTGACTTTC

cdr3_length: 15
v_call: TRBV30
clone_size: -
j_call: TRBJ1-5
d_call: TRBD1
cdr3_aa: CAWRSTGAVNQPQHF
cdr3_nt: TGTGCCTGGAGGTCGACAGGGGCGGTCAATCAGCCCCAGCATTTT

cdr3_length: 14
v_call: TRBV2
clone_size: -
j_call: TRBJ2-5
d_call: -
cdr3_aa: CASSETALKETQYF
cdr3_nt: TGTGCCAGCAGTGAAACAGCCCTTAAAGAGACCCAGTACTTC

cdr3_length: 15
v_call: TRBV6-6
clone_size: once
j_call: TRBJ1-1
d_call: -
cdr3_aa: CASSFRDPVNTEAFF
cdr3_nt: TGTGCCAGCAGTTTCAGGGACCCCGTGAACACTGAAGCTTTCTTT

cdr3_length: 13
v_call: TRBV29-1
clone_size: -
j_call: TRBJ2-3
d_call: -
cdr3_aa: CSVGMGSGDTQYF
cdr3_nt: TGCAGCGTTGGAATGGGGAGTGGAGATACGCAGTATTTT

cdr3_length: 15
v_call: TRBV25-1
clone_size: -
j_call: TRBJ2-5
d_call: -
cdr3_aa: CASSDGLYQAETQYF
cdr3_nt: TGTGCCAGCAGTGACGGGCTCTACCAGGCAGAGACCCAGTACTTC

cdr3_length: 18
v_call: TRBV6-1
clone_size: -
j_call: TRBJ1-1
d_call: TRBD1
cdr3_aa: CASSEFWGDRGLDTEAFF
cdr3_nt: TGTGCCAGCAGTGAATTTTGGGGCGACAGGGGGCTGGACACTGAAGCTTTCTTT

cdr3_length: 13
v_call: TRBV2
clone_size: many
j_call: TRBJ2-7
d_call: TRBD2
cdr3_aa: CASSKRGPYEQYF
cdr3_nt: TGTGCCAGCAGTAAGCGGGGGCCCTACGAGCAGTACTTC

cdr3_length: 15
v_call: TRBV7-6
clone_size: -
j_call: TRBJ1-6
d_call: TRBD1
cdr3_aa: CASSLGTANNSPLHF
cdr3_nt: TGTGCCAGCAGCCTGGGGACAGCGAATAATTCACCCCTCCACTTT

cdr3_length: 13
v_call: TRBV29-1
clone_size: -
j_call: TRBJ1-2
d_call: -
cdr3_aa: CSAENRANYGYTF
cdr3_nt: TGCAGCGCTGAAAACAGGGCTAACTATGGCTACACCTTC

cdr3_length: 12
v_call: TRBV11-1
clone_size: -
j_call: TRBJ2-7
d_call: -
cdr3_aa: CASSLGENEQYF
cdr3_nt: TGTGCCAGCAGCTTAGGAGAAAACGAGCAGTACTTC

cdr3_length: 15
v_call: TRBV4-1
clone_size: -
j_call: TRBJ1-1
d_call: -
cdr3_aa: CASSQEWIVNTEAFF
cdr3_nt: TGCGCCAGCAGCCAAGAGTGGATAGTGAACACTGAAGCTTTCTTT

cdr3_length: 13
v_call: TRBV30
clone_size: few
j_call: TRBJ2-5
d_call: TRBD2
cdr3_aa: CAWTSGGQETQYF
cdr3_nt: TGTGCCTGGACTAGCGGGGGACAAGAGACCCAGTACTTC

cdr3_length: 17
v_call: TRBV30
clone_size: -
j_call: TRBJ1-1
d_call: -
cdr3_aa: CAWSVRRASGGNTEAFF
cdr3_nt: TGTGCCTGGAGTGTAAGGCGGGCGTCAGGTGGGAACACTGAAGCTTTCTTT

cdr3_length: 13
v_call: TRBV6-4
clone_size: -
j_call: TRBJ1-6
d_call: -
cdr3_aa: CASQTGTASPLHF
cdr3_nt: TGTGCCAGCCAAACAGGGACGGCTTCACCCCTCCACTTT

cdr3_length: 13
v_call: TRBV11-1
clone_size: -
j_call: TRBJ2-1
d_call: -
cdr3_aa: CASSFGSYNEQFF
cdr3_nt: TGTGCCAGCAGCTTTGGCTCCTACAATGAGCAGTTCTTC

cdr3_length: 12
v_call: TRBV29-1
clone_size: few
j_call: TRBJ2-7
d_call: -
cdr3_aa: CSVKGGRRKQYF
cdr3_nt: TGCAGCGTGAAAGGGGGGCGGAGGAAGCAGTACTTC

cdr3_length: 16
v_call: TRBV7-8
clone_size: -
j_call: TRBJ2-5
d_call: -
cdr3_aa: CASSLRVEAGKETQYF
cdr3_nt: TGTGCCAGCAGCTTACGGGTCGAGGCGGGGAAAGAGACCCAGTACTTC

cdr3_length: 13
v_call: TRBV29-1
clone_size: -
j_call: TRBJ1-2
d_call: -
cdr3_aa: CSVEYQGRNGYTF
cdr3_nt: TGCAGCGTTGAATATCAGGGCAGGAATGGCTACACCTTC

cdr3_length: 16
v_call: TRBV29-1
clone_size: few
j_call: TRBJ2-1
d_call: -
cdr3_aa: CSVDGGYQSSYNEQFF
cdr3_nt: TGCAGCGTTGATGGGGGGTACCAAAGCTCCTACAATGAGCAGTTCTTC

cdr3_length: 15
v_call: TRBV13
clone_size: -
j_call: TRBJ2-3
d_call: TRBD2
cdr3_aa: CASSLRGGQGDTQYF
cdr3_nt: TGTGCCAGCAGCTTGCGGGGGGGCCAAGGAGATACGCAGTATTTT

cdr3_length: 12
v_call: TRBV2
clone_size: -
j_call: TRBJ1-2
d_call: -
cdr3_aa: CASSGEAPGYTF
cdr3_nt: TGTGCCAGCAGTGGAGAGGCGCCCGGCTACACCTTC

cdr3_length: 11
v_call: TRBV10-3
clone_size: -
j_call: TRBJ2-1
d_call: -
cdr3_aa: CAISVSNEQFF
cdr3_nt: TGTGCCATCAGTGTATCCAATGAGCAGTTCTTC

cdr3_length: 13
v_call: TRBV29-1
clone_size: few
j_call: TRBJ1-2
d_call: -
cdr3_aa: CSVTGAPDYGYTF
cdr3_nt: TGCAGCGTTACGGGGGCCCCGGACTATGGCTACACCTTC

cdr3_length: 19
v_call: TRBV4-3
clone_size: -
j_call: TRBJ1-6
d_call: -
cdr3_aa: CASSPGRGASDKGNSPLHF
cdr3_nt: TGCGCCAGCAGCCCCGGTCGGGGGGCCTCGGATAAAGGAAATTCACCCCTCCACTTT

cdr3_length: 15
v_call: TRBV12-5
clone_size: -
j_call: TRBJ1-4
d_call: -
cdr3_aa: CASGLGQTKDEKLFF
cdr3_nt: TGTGCTAGTGGTTTGGGACAGACAAAAGATGAAAAACTGTTTTTT

cdr3_length: 15
v_call: TRBV5-1
clone_size: -
j_call: TRBJ2-3
d_call: TRBD2
cdr3_aa: CASSLRGVITDTQYF
cdr3_nt: TGCGCCAGCAGTCTGCGGGGGGTCATCACAGATACGCAGTATTTT

cdr3_length: 15
v_call: TRBV30
clone_size: -
j_call: TRBJ2-3
d_call: TRBD2
cdr3_aa: CAWSVERGGTDTQYF
cdr3_nt: TGTGCCTGGAGTGTTGAGCGGGGGGGCACAGATACGCAGTATTTT

cdr3_length: 16
v_call: TRBV15
clone_size: -
j_call: TRBJ1-2
d_call: -
cdr3_aa: CATSRDRRGGGYGYTF
cdr3_nt: TGTGCCACCAGCAGAGATCGGCGCGGGGGCGGCTATGGCTACACCTTC